The present T cell receptor (beta chain) was sequenced within a study of CD4+ T cells in melanoma. Overall study findings and caveats: Reportedly, melanoma neoantigen-specific CD4+ T cells showed varied differentiation states.

The table came from immunoSEQ multiplex PCR; TCRdb's copy has only in-frame clones and leaves some out. This table holds approximately 11,000 clones, roughly two thirds found once. Comment on this clone: Antigen specificity is unknown.

This CDR3 has 13 residues. Germline V gives CDR1 ENHRY, CDR2 SYGVKD. Trimming at V came to 5 bases and at J to 4 bases, leaving 3 bases not matched to a gene. The sequence was collected from a human donor with melanoma. Sequencing input: cells from a culture (not recorded whether cultured in vitro). The chain joins TRBV10-3 to TRBJ2-5; 8 bases match TRBD1. Here the CDR3 DNA reads TGTGCCATCAGTCGGACAGGGACAGAGACCCAGTACTTC. It is translated as CAISRTGTETQYF.